The 16 T cell receptor beta chains given below trace back to one sample, sequenced in a study of T-cell reconstitution after alpha-beta-depleted transplantation in children. Preparation of the TCRbeta library involved a method that used unique molecular identifiers. TCRdb ran MiXCR on the PCR reads and lists one entry per CDR3 protein. There are 610,000 or so distinct CDR3 sequences in the sample; approximately 30% occur only once, and around a third lies in the top ten. The source material was PBMCs, sampled before TCRalphabeta/CD19-depleted stem cell transplant. These receptors were taken from a boy under three years old with Wiskott-Aldrich syndrome, due to receive a stem cell transplant.

This clonotype was observed a few times. The chain couples TRBV4-1 to TRBJ2-3; TRBD2 matches at 9 bases. From germline, CDR1 is MGHRA and CDR2 YSYEKL. The CDR3 is 15 amino acids. The V segment lost 2 bases and the J segment 6 bases; nucleotides outside the gene matches: 6. CDR3 in amino acids: CASSQTGLAADTQYF. As DNA, the CDR3 is TGCGCCAGCAGCCAAACGGGACTAGCAGCTGATACGCAGTATTTT.

This clonotype came up once. The rearrangement links TRBV27 to TRBJ2-7; 8 bases map to TRBD1. The V segment lost 8 bases and the J segment 6 bases; nucleotides outside the gene matches: 9. Germline V gives CDR1 MNHEY, CDR2 SMNVEV (reference sequence). This CDR3 spans 13 amino acids. CDR3 sequence: CASGMTGDREQYF. The CDR3 DNA is TGTGCCAGCGGAATGACAGGGGATCGCGAGCAGTACTTC.

This chain joins TRBV24-1 and TRBJ2-2; D gene ambiguous. CDR1 is KGHDR and CDR2 is SFDVKD in the germline V gene. The CDR3 runs to 12 residues. The V gene lost 7 bases and the J gene lost 3 bases, with 5 bases spanning the gap. CDR3 in amino acids: CATSWDTGELFF. In nucleotides, the CDR3 is TGTGCCACCAGCTGGGACACCGGGGAGCTGTTTTTT.

V is TRBV19 and J is TRBJ2-2; 7 nucleotides align to TRBD1. CDR1 is LNHDA and CDR2 is SQIVND in the germline V gene (reference sequence). The junction had 2 bases not matched to a gene; V was cut back by 7 bases and J by 0 bases. This CDR3 comprises 14 residues. Here the CDR3 reads CASKGTANTGELFF. The CDR3 bases are TGTGCCAGTAAAGGGACAGCGAACACCGGGGAGCTGTTTTTT.

The CDR3 region has the DNA TGTGCCAGCAGCCTAGGGGGTTACATTCAGTACTTC. This encodes CASSLGGYIQYF. This sequence joins TRBV28 and TRBJ2-4, with D possibly TRBD1 on 6 matching bases. This CDR3 has 12 amino acids. Germline assignment: CDR1 MDHEN and CDR2 SYDVKM. Trimming left V 6 bases short and J 8 bases short, with 11 bases between. Together with reference TRBV28 and TRBJ2-4, the CDR3 gives the full variable domain: DVKVTQSSRYLVKRTGEKVFLECVQDMDHENMFWYRQDPGLGLRLIYFSYDVKMKEKGDIPEGYSVSREKKERFSLILESASTNQTSMYLCASSLGGYIQYFGAGTRLSVL.

This clonotype was seen only a few times. This chain joins TRBV12-3 or TRBV12-4 and TRBJ1-1, with a weak D call TRBD1 (5 bases). V was trimmed by 6 bases and J by 5 bases, leaving 16 bases between them. The length of the CDR3 is 14 residues. The CDR3 DNA reads as TGTGCCAGCAGACGGGACGTCGTATATACTGAAGCTTTCTTT. It is translated as CASRRDVVYTEAFF.

The CDR3 reads CATSRGEFGQGYNEKLFF. The CDR3 region has the DNA TGTGCCACCAGCAGAGGAGAATTTGGACAGGGCTATAATGAAAAACTGTTTTTT. This chain uses TRBV15 with TRBJ1-4; 8 bases are a match to TRBD1. Germline assignment: CDR1 LNHNV and CDR2 YYDKDF (reference sequence). The CDR3 sequence is 18 residues long. V lost 1 base to trimming and J lost 4 bases; unmatched junction nucleotides: 11.

The sample holds a few counts of this clonotype. The V and J genes are TRBV6-1 and TRBJ2-7; D unclear. The V end was cut by 4 bases, the J end by 4 bases, with 14 bases between. Germline V gene sequence: CDR1 MNHNS, CDR2 SASEGT. The length of the CDR3 is 14 residues. The CDR3 loop is CASSAIANPYEQYF. Here the CDR3 DNA reads TGTGCCAGCAGTGCTATAGCTAATCCGTACGAGCAGTACTTC.

The chain combines TRBV7-2 with TRBJ2-7, with D possibly TRBD2 on 6 matching bases. V was shortened by 1 base and J by 4 bases, with 17 bases between the two germline ends. The CDR3 runs 16 residues. The germline V gene encodes CDR1 SGHTA and CDR2 FQGNSA. CDR3 sequence reads: CASSLEAGKVSYEQYF. The CDR3, as DNA: TGTGCCAGCAGCTTAGAGGCGGGAAAGGTCTCTTACGAGCAGTACTTC.

The chain links TRBV29-1 to TRBJ1-2; 10 bases match TRBD1. Germline V gives CDR1 SQVTM, CDR2 ANQGSEA. J lost 3 bases, V lost 7 bases, and 2 bases had no gene match. This CDR3 has 12 residues. The CDR3: CSGGQGDYGYTF. CDR3 sequence (DNA): TGCAGCGGTGGACAGGGGGACTATGGCTACACCTTC. Full variable domain (outside the CDR3, taken from reference TRBV29-1 and TRBJ1-2): SAVISQKPSRDICQRGTSLTIQCQVDSQVTMMFWYRQQPGQSLTLIATANQGSEATYESGFVIDKFPISRPNLTFSTLTVSNMSPEDSSIYLCSGGQGDYGYTFGSGTRLTVV.

The chain links TRBV10-3 to TRBJ2-3; the match to TRBD2 covers 7 bases. The CDR3 has 12 residues. The V gene end was trimmed by 7 bases and the J gene end by 6 bases; junction bases not matched to a gene: 4. Germline CDR1 ENHRY, CDR2 SYGVKD. CDR3 nucleotide sequence: TGTGCCATCATGGGAGCGGGGGATACGCAGTATTTT. It specifies CAIMGAGDTQYF.

CDR3 sequence: CASGDMGDTQYF. CDR3 coding DNA: TGCGCCAGCGGGGATATGGGAGATACGCAGTATTTT. The chain links TRBV5-1 to TRBJ2-3; D gene unclear. The ends were cut back, 7 bases at V and 5 bases at J, with 11 bases in the middle. Germline lookup yields CDR1 SGHRS and CDR2 YFSETQ. This CDR3 spans 12 amino acids.

This clonotype was detected many times. The CDR3 spells CASSSADGTDTQYF. CDR3 sequence (DNA): TGCGCCAGCAGCTCGGCCGACGGCACAGATACGCAGTATTTT. The chain carries TRBV5-1 and TRBJ2-3, with D unclear. Per the germline V gene, CDR1 is SGHRS and CDR2 is YFSETQ. The CDR3 spans 14 residues. Trimming removed 3 bases at V and 1 base at J, with 9 bases between.

This clonotype was counted a few times. The V call is TRBV5-5, the J call TRBJ2-2; possibly TRBD2 for D (6 bases). Trimming took 9 bases from V and 8 from J, leaving 20 bases between them. Looked up from germline, CDR1 is SGHKS and CDR2 is YYEKEE (reference sequence). The CDR3 loop spans 14 amino acids. The CDR3 nucleotides are TGTGCCATTACGCGGGACTCATGGACGGGGGAGCTGTTTTTT. This encodes CAITRDSWTGELFF.

In this sample, this clonotype turned up once. This chain links TRBV2 with TRBJ2-1; D might be TRBD1 or TRBD2, each matching 5 bases. CDR1 is SNHLY, CDR2 FYNNEI, per germline. The CDR3 runs to 14 residues. V gave up 5 bases and J gave up 8 bases, with 16 bases separating them. CDR3 sequence reads: CASSILGGMDEQFF. The DNA for the CDR3 is TGTGCCAGCAGTATCCTTGGGGGTATGGATGAGCAGTTCTTC.

V is TRBV9 and J is TRBJ2-2; no firm D call. V shed 0 bases and J shed 4 bases, with 13 bases lying between them. Germline-derived CDR1 and CDR2 are SGDLS and YYNGEE. The CDR3 has 16 amino acids. The CDR3 nucleotides are TGTGCCAGCAGCGTAGAGGCACCCGCGAGCACCGGGGAGCTGTTTTTT. Protein sequence: CASSVEAPASTGELFF.